These T cell receptor beta chains were read from a single sample in a study of T cells in Graves' hyperthyroidism and ophthalmopathy. TCRdb reanalysed the multiplex PCR reads using MiXCR and keeps one entry per CDR3 protein. The sample has hundreds of thousands of distinct CDR3 sequences, roughly 13% seen once. Material for sequencing was blood. Source of these receptors: a woman aged 25 to 39 with Graves' hyperthyroidism that later progressed to Graves' ophthalmopathy. CDR3s include the opening cysteine and the closing phenylalanine or tryptophan. The order of the fields is J gene, V gene, CDR3 length, CDR3 protein.

J: TRBJ2-1
V: TRBV18
length: 21
CDR3: CASSQTPGGLAGLSSYNEQFF

J: TRBJ1-2
V: TRBV6-2/TRBV6-3
length: 14
CDR3: CASSYNERDRARTF

J: TRBJ2-2
V: TRBV11-3
length: 14
CDR3: CASSLYLDDWELFF

J: TRBJ1-5
V: TRBV27
length: 15
CDR3: CASSWGVSSNQPQHF

J: TRBJ2-4
V: TRBV18
length: 14
CDR3: CASSTQGTKNIQYF

J: TRBJ2-1
V: TRBV20-1
length: 15
CDR3: CSARQTSGPYNEQFF

J: TRBJ2-6
V: TRBV27
length: 19
CDR3: CASSLWFWREGSGANVLTF

J: TRBJ1-1
V: TRBV30
length: 14
CDR3: CAGSGQGIRTEAFF

J: TRBJ1-1
V: TRBV20-1
length: 13
CDR3: CSARAPGGEAAFF

J: TRBJ1-2
V: TRBV29-1
length: 13
CDR3: CSVEEGPADGYTF

J: TRBJ2-1
V: TRBV19
length: 13
CDR3: CASSPQGNNEQFF

J: TRBJ1-1
V: TRBV5-5
length: 13
CDR3: CVSSLDRDTEAFF

J: TRBJ2-7
V: TRBV12-3/TRBV12-4
length: 13
CDR3: CASSFGVPYEQYF

J: TRBJ2-5
V: TRBV20-1
length: 13
CDR3: CSAGAGEAETQYF

J: TRBJ2-5
V: TRBV12-3/TRBV12-4
length: 13
CDR3: CASLAGVIETQYF

J: TRBJ2-1
V: TRBV6-1
length: 14
CDR3: CASSGSGLGADLFF

J: TRBJ2-1
V: TRBV18
length: 17
CDR3: CASSPSYRDSSLGEQFF

J: TRBJ2-7
V: TRBV20-1
length: 12
CDR3: CSASDFSYEQYF

J: TRBJ2-3
V: TRBV10-2
length: 19
CDR3: CASSAPQDRGITGTDTQYF